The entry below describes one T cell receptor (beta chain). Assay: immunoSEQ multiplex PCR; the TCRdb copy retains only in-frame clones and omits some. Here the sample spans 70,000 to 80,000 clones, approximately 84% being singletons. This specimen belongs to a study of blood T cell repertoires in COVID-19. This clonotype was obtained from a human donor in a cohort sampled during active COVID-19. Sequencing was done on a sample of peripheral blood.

CDR3 in amino acids: CARTWGAGGSYNEQFF. CDR3 coding DNA: TGCGCCCGCACCTGGGGGGCGGGGGGTTCCTACAATGAGCAGTTCTTC. V gene TRBV5-1 combines with J gene TRBJ2-1; 8 bases agree with TRBD2. The CDR3 has 16 amino acids. The J segment lost 1 base and the V segment lost 10 bases, leaving 13 bases of the junction unmatched. CDR1 and CDR2 (germline): SGHRS, YFSETQ.